The sequence of this T cell receptor (beta chain) was determined in a study of shared clonotypes between healthy human individuals. Study-level background: Donors, aged 18 to 49, were two women and a few men.

This clone was counted only a few times. Its antigen is still unknown. TCRdb's table, derived via immunoSEQ multiplex PCR, lists solely in-frame clones and lacks some. The sample lists 550,000 to 850,000 clones, around 72% occurring once. Germline V gene sequence: CDR1 WSHSY, CDR2 SAAADI. The V end was cut by 7 bases, the J end by 3 bases, with 22 bases between. CDR3 size: 16 residues. Notes on the study in general: Generation probability values for non-shared clonotypes were lower than those for clonotypes shared by all four donors.

The material sequenced was memory CD4+ T cells sorted from blood. As to subset: CD45RA-negative fraction. The V gene is TRBV10-2, the J gene TRBJ2-7; D is perhaps TRBD2 (5 bases). The TCR originated in a woman between 25 and 40 years old in good health. For the CDR3, the DNA is TGCGCCAGCACCAAAAAGGGCGGAGAAGCGGACTACGAGCAGTACTTC. Its protein product is CASTKKGGEADYEQYF.